This entry lists 29 T cell receptor delta chains sequenced from one sample in a study of Vδ1+ human thymocytes listed by TCRdb under 2018. The study at large found these results: Unlike the oligoclonal repertoires in peripheral blood, the thymic TRG and TRD repertoires appeared highly polyclonal, with Gaussian CDR3 length distributions.

Instrument used: Illumina MiSeq. RNA was isolated using the RNeasy mini kit, and reverse transcription was performed with Superscript III. Multiplex PCR was used to generate CDR3 amplicons, with pooled V-gene forward primers and a constant-region reverse primer carrying Illumina adaptor overhangs. TCRdb called clones afresh from the public reads with CATT; identical DNA rows were later merged. In this sample the table shows about 75,000 delta-chain clones, more than 30% of which occur a single time. The ten most abundant clones make up 0.2% to 0.3% of the sample. For these receptors, no antigen is known. Sequenced material: Vdelta1+ gamma-delta thymocytes from the thymus. Sample cell subset or site, as interpreted from the label and publication: FACS-sorted CD3+ TCRalphabeta- TCRVdelta1+ TCRVdelta2- thymocytes. The receptors come from a boy under two years old who had congenital heart surgery.

This clone was seen a handful of times. The V gene is TRDV1, the J gene TRDJ1; 7 nucleotides agree with TRDD3. Germline V gives CDR1 TSWWSYY, CDR2 QGS. The CDR3 is made up of 23 amino acids. The trim removed 2 bases at V and 0 bases at J, leaving 27 bases unmatched. The CDR3 nucleotides read TGTGCTCTTGGGGAAGGTGTGCGACGACCTCGTTTGGGGGACGAACAGTACACCGATAAACTCATCTTT. Its translation: CALGEGVRRPRLGDEQYTDKLIF.

The V gene is TRDV1, the J gene TRDJ1; D may be TRDD2 (7 bases). Trimming stripped 4 bases from V and 1 base from J, with 19 bases between. Looked up from germline, CDR1 is TSWWSYY and CDR2 is QGS. CDR3 length equals 17 residues. The CDR3 is CALGAFPTRGTTDKLIF. CDR3 coding DNA: TGTGCTCTTGGGGCCTTTCCTACTAGGGGGACCACCGATAAACTCATCTTT.

The chain joins TRDV1 to TRDJ1, with 11 bases identical to TRDD3. Looked up from germline, CDR1 is TSWWSYY and CDR2 is QGS. V was clipped by 0 bases and J by 0 bases; unmatched bases: 27. The CDR3 spans 25 residues. The DNA of the CDR3 is TGTGCTCTTGGGGAACTTTGCCTTCCTCCCTCGTTGGGGGATACGGGGGTAGCGTACACCGATAAACTCATCTTT. Translation: CALGELCLPPSLGDTGVAYTDKLIF.

V usage is TRDV1 and J usage is TRDJ1, with 7 bases fitting TRDD2. V trimming: 4 bases; J trimming: 2 bases; junction bases outside the gene matches: 19. The CDR3 has 19 residues. The germline gives CDR1 TSWWSYY, CDR2 QGS. CDR3 in DNA: TGTGCTCTTGGGGGACATCTGTTCCTACGTTACTCGCAGACCGATAAACTCATCTTT. Translation gives CALGGHLFLRYSQTDKLIF.

This clone was seen only a few times. The rearrangement joins TRDV2 to TRDJ1; 13 nucleotides line up with TRDD3. V shed 1 base, J shed 13 bases, and the junction held 11 bases outside the gene matches. Germline CDR1 is GEAIGNYY and CDR2 is EKD. The CDR3 has 15 amino acids. This CDR3 is CACDTTGGYEGIPIF. Here the CDR3 DNA reads TGTGCCTGTGACACTACTGGGGGATACGAGGGAATACCCATCTTT.

This clone was seen more than once but under ten times. The rearrangement joins TRDV1 to TRDJ1; D may be TRDD3 (5 bases). Germline V gene sequence: CDR1 TSWWSYY, CDR2 QGS. The CDR3 sequence is 18 residues long. V gave up 1 base and J gave up 0 bases, with 18 bases separating them. The CDR3 region is CALGEPLRWWGHTDKLIF. The CDR3 DNA reads TGTGCTCTTGGGGAACCCCTAAGGTGGTGGGGTCACACCGATAAACTCATCTTT.

The chain links TRDV1 to TRDJ1; 11 bases line up with TRDD3. V was pared by 2 bases and J by 4 bases, with 15 bases of the junction left unmatched. This CDR3 contains 19 residues. From germline, CDR1 is TSWWSYY and CDR2 QGS. The CDR3 coding sequence is TGTGCTCTTGGGGAATCCCCCGTACTGGGGGATAAGGGGGTCGATAAACTCATCTTT. Translation: CALGESPVLGDKGVDKLIF.

This sequence joins TRDV1 and TRDJ1, with 7 bases identical to TRDD3. J gave up 8 bases and V 2 bases, and 14 bases lay outside the gene matches. Germline-derived CDR1 and CDR2 are TSWWSYY and QGS. CDR3 length: 16 residues. CDR3 sequence reads: CALGEGIGGGDAKLIF. The CDR3 DNA is TGTGCTCTTGGGGAAGGGATCGGTGGGGGAGACGCGAAACTCATCTTT.

In this sample, this clone turned up a few times. The genes are TRDV1 and TRDJ1, with 8 bases that match TRDD2. This CDR3 is 19 amino acids long. V lost 3 bases, J lost 1 base, and 16 bases stayed unmatched. Germline lookup yields CDR1 TSWWSYY and CDR2 QGS. CDR3 residues: CALGDLPISYWPITDKLIF. The CDR3 DNA reads as TGTGCTCTTGGGGACCTTCCTATTTCGTACTGGCCCATCACCGATAAACTCATCTTT.

Only one count was recorded for this clone. A read error may explain this, as a much larger clone is one base away. The rearrangement uses TRDV2 and TRDJ3, with 7 bases matching TRDD3. The germline gives CDR1 GEAIGNYY, CDR2 EKD. The CDR3 is made up of 20 amino acids. CDR3 loop: CACDPTGALEGSWETRQMFF. CDR3 DNA: TGTGCCTGTGATCCAACTGGGGCCTTGGAGGGCTCCTGGGAGACCCGACAGATGTTTTTC.

This chain joins TRDV1 and TRDJ1, with TRDD3 as a possible D gene (10 bases). The CDR3 is 22 residues long. Trimming pared 3 bases from V and 3 bases from J, leaving 35 bases between. Germline lookup yields CDR1 TSWWSYY and CDR2 QGS. CDR3: CALGDPPGLPTWGIQGADKLIF. DNA for the CDR3: TGTGCTCTTGGGGACCCCCCAGGCCTTCCTACGTGGGGGATACAGGGTGCCGATAAACTCATCTTT.

The chain carries TRDV1 and TRDJ1, with 11 bases fitting TRDD3. CDR3 length: 24 residues. V trimming: 2 bases; J trimming: 7 bases; junction bases outside the gene matches: 33. Per germline, CDR1 TSWWSYY and CDR2 QGS. The CDR3: CALGEFTSLWPGGYLEYGFSKLIF. CDR3 DNA sequence: TGTGCTCTTGGGGAATTTACCTCCTTGTGGCCTGGGGGATACCTTGAGTACGGGTTTAGTAAACTCATCTTT.

The chain is built from TRDV1 and TRDJ1; a possible D gene is TRDD2 (5 bases). The CDR3 spans 21 residues. Between the trimmed V and J ends, which lost 1 base and 0 bases, there was a span of 27 bases. Germline V gene lookup returns CDR1 TSWWSYY and CDR2 QGS. CDR3: CALGEPYLLLPVLPNTDKLIF. The CDR3 bases are TGTGCTCTTGGGGAACCTTACCTTCTACTCCCAGTACTGCCGAACACCGATAAACTCATCTTT.

The V gene call reads TRDV1; no J gene was called. Germline V gives CDR1 TSWWSYY, CDR2 QGS. The CDR3 loop spans 12 amino acids. CDR3 amino acids: CALGEPNPRLHF. DNA for the CDR3: TGTGCTCTTGGGGAACCGAACCCCCGCCTACACTTT.

This clone was picked up a small number of times. J is TRDJ1 and V is TRDV1, with no clear D. Germline V gene sequence: CDR1 TSWWSYY, CDR2 QGS. Trimming removed 8 bases at V and 0 bases at J, with 7 bases between. This CDR3 spans 12 amino acids. This CDR3 reads CALQGDTDKLIF. The CDR3 DNA reads TGTGCTCTTCAAGGGGACACCGATAAACTCATCTTT.

There are a few counts of this clone. V gene TRDV1 combines with J gene TRDJ1, with D perhaps TRDD3 (8 bases). The CDR3 has 21 amino acids. V lost 5 bases to trimming and J lost 2 bases, with 33 bases between them. CDR1 TSWWSYY and CDR2 QGS come from the germline V gene. The CDR3 spells CALGSSPFLFRTGGQTDKLIF. DNA of the CDR3: TGTGCTCTTGGGTCAAGCCCCTTCCTCTTTCGTACTGGGGGCCAGACCGATAAACTCATCTTT.

The V and J genes are TRDV1 and TRDJ1; 12 nucleotides match TRDD3. This CDR3 has 19 amino acids. Trimming took 6 bases from V and 0 from J; bases not matched to a gene: 14. The germline V gene has CDR1 TSWWSYY and CDR2 QGS. The CDR3 here is CALGTRVLGDTCNTDKLIF. DNA of the CDR3: TGTGCTCTTGGAACGCGGGTACTGGGGGATACATGTAACACCGATAAACTCATCTTT.

This clone occurred a few times. The rearrangement uses TRDV2 and TRDJ1; D unresolved. The length of the CDR3 is 19 residues. CDR1 and CDR2 from the germline V gene are GEAIGNYY and EKD. Trimming shortened V by 0 bases and J by 0 bases, and 22 bases separated the two germline ends. The CDR3 DNA reads TGTGCCTGTGACACCGTTAAGTCCCCCCTTGGCGCGTACACCGATAAACTCATCTTT. Protein sequence: CACDTVKSPLGAYTDKLIF.

V and J are TRDV1 and TRDJ1; 7 bases are a match to TRDD2. CDR1 is TSWWSYY and CDR2 is QGS in the germline V gene. The CDR3 covers 18 residues. Unmatched junction bases numbered 15, after V lost 5 bases and J lost 0 bases. CDR3 bases: TGTGCTCTTGGGAACCTTCCTCTGGAGCTCCCGTACACCGATAAACTCATCTTT. Protein: CALGNLPLELPYTDKLIF.

Remarks on this clone: Other nucleotide sequences from this sample produce the same CDR3. This rearrangement joins TRDV1 to TRDJ1, with TRDD3 identical over 9 bases. The CDR3 is made up of 17 amino acids. Germline V lookup: CDR1 TSWWSYY, CDR2 QGS. V was pared by 0 bases and J by 4 bases, with 9 bases of the junction left unmatched. The chain's CDR3 is CALGELGVLGDRDKLIF. The CDR3 nucleotides are TGTGCTCTTGGGGAACTCGGGGTACTGGGGGACCGCGATAAACTCATCTTT.

This clone has just a few counts. The same CDR3 can be traced to other DNA sequences in this sample. V and J are TRDV1 and TRDJ1, with D possibly matching TRDD2 (5 bases). This CDR3 comprises 17 residues. Germline-derived CDR1 and CDR2 are TSWWSYY and QGS. The germline V and J ends were trimmed by 2 bases and 3 bases, with 19 bases remaining between them. This chain's CDR3 is CALGESSCSSDADKLIF. CDR3 nucleotide sequence: TGTGCTCTTGGGGAATCTTCATGTTCTTCCGACGCCGATAAACTCATCTTT.

This clone was observed a few times. The chain carries TRDV1 and TRDJ1, with 7 bases that match TRDD3. CDR1 is TSWWSYY, CDR2 QGS, per germline. This CDR3 is 23 amino acids long. V shed 1 base and J 0 bases; nucleotides not matched to a gene: 26. The CDR3 loop reads CALGERRLGIRVATLWYTDKLIF. The CDR3 nucleotides read TGTGCTCTTGGGGAACGGCGACTGGGGATCCGCGTGGCCACGTTGTGGTACACCGATAAACTCATCTTT.

V usage is TRDV1 and J usage is TRDJ1; D gene unclear. CDR3 length: 12 residues. Germline CDR1 and CDR2: TSWWSYY and QGS. Trimming stripped 6 bases from V and 10 bases from J, with 15 bases between. CDR3 residues: CALGDFPGRLIF. DNA of the CDR3: TGTGCTCTTGGTGATTTCCCCGGACGACTCATCTTT.

Turning to this clone: The germline gene is not matched at one end of the junction; a read error may be the cause. The V gene is TRDV1, the J gene TRDJ1; D remains unclear. The CDR3 runs 17 residues. Per germline, CDR1 TSWWSYY and CDR2 QGS. The CDR3 bases are TGTGCTCGCGAAGCAGGCGTGAGTGGACCTTACACTGATAAACTCATCTTT. Its protein is CAREAGVSGPYTDKLIF.

The V and J genes are TRDV1 and TRDJ1; 11 nucleotides match TRDD3. Germline lookup yields CDR1 TSWWSYY and CDR2 QGS. This CDR3 is 18 amino acids long. The J segment lost 11 bases and the V segment lost 0 bases, leaving 17 bases of the junction unmatched. The CDR3 nucleotides are TGTGCTCTTGGGGAACTGTGCGCTGGGGGATACCTGGGGGATTGGCTCATCTTT. Residues: CALGELCAGGYLGDWLIF.

The chain uses TRDV1 and TRDJ2; 7 bases match TRDD2. In germline, CDR1 is TSWWSYY, CDR2 QGS. The ends lost 3 bases at V and 3 bases at J; junction bases unmatched: 16. This CDR3 has 19 amino acids. The CDR3 DNA is TGTGCTCTTGGGGATTCCTACGATCGGGTTTTTTGGATGACAGCACAACTCTTCTTT. Its protein is CALGDSYDRVFWMTAQLFF.

The chain recombines TRDV1 with TRDJ1; 7 bases line up with TRDD3. This CDR3 contains 17 residues. The ends lost 1 base at V and 1 base at J; junction bases unmatched: 9. The germline V gene has CDR1 TSWWSYY and CDR2 QGS. The CDR3 protein is CALGEPRGMGTTDKLIF. The CDR3 DNA is TGTGCTCTTGGGGAACCTAGGGGGATGGGGACCACCGATAAACTCATCTTT.

The V call is TRDV1, the J call TRDJ1, with TRDD3 identical over 12 bases. The V gene's germline CDR1 is TSWWSYY and CDR2 QGS. This CDR3 has 25 amino acids. Trimming at V came to 0 bases and at J to 1 base, leaving 27 bases not matched to a gene. CDR3 amino acids: CALGELVFPPYGLGDTALITDKLIF. In nucleotides, the CDR3 is TGTGCTCTTGGGGAACTTGTCTTTCCCCCTTACGGGCTGGGGGATACGGCCCTGATCACCGATAAACTCATCTTT.

The sample holds a few counts of this clone. This chain joins TRDV1 and TRDJ1; 7 positions agree with TRDD3. Trimming at V came to 0 bases and at J to 3 bases, leaving 16 bases not matched to a gene. The CDR3 spans 19 residues. Germline assignment: CDR1 TSWWSYY and CDR2 QGS. The CDR3: CALGELNPVLGTYADKLIF. The CDR3 nucleotides read TGTGCTCTTGGGGAACTGAATCCCGTACTGGGGACTTACGCCGATAAACTCATCTTT.